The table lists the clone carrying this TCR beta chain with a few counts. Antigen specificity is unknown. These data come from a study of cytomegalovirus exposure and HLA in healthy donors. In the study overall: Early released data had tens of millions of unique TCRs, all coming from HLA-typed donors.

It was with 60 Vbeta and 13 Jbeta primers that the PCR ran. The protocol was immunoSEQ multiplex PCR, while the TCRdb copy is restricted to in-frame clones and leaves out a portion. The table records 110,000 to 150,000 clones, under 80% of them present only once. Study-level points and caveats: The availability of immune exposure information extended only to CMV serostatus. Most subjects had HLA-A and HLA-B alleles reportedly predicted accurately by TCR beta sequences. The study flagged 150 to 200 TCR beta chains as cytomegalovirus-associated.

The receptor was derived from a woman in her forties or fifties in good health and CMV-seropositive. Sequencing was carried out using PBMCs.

CDR3 in DNA: TGTGCCAGCAGCCCAGAGGGACTAGGGGGGTTAGATACGCAGTATTTT. Translated, it gives CASSPEGLGGLDTQYF. This chain connects TRBV9 to TRBJ2-3; TRBD2 agrees at 8 bases. Germline loops: CDR1 SGDLS, CDR2 YYNGEE. There are 16 residues in the CDR3. Trimming removed 4 bases from V and 5 bases from J; junction bases left unmatched: 12.